This note documents a single TCR beta chain sequence. The CDR3 sequence is 14 residues long. Trimming removed 3 bases at V and 4 bases at J, with 15 bases between. The germline V gene has CDR1 GTSNPN and CDR2 SVGIG (reference sequence). The record originates from a study of T cells after posttransplantation cyclophosphamide. Repertoires were generated with immunoSEQ multiplex PCR, while TCRdb's copy carries only in-frame clones and drops some. The sample holds about 7,700 clones, and no clone turns up only once. Cyclophosphamide on days +3 and +4 followed busulfan-fludarabine conditioning and a marrow graft.

This TCR came from a female patient in her 60s who received an allogeneic stem cell transplant from an unrelated donor, was CMV-positive, and had acute GVHD only. Some of the T cells might come from the graft donor. Source: PBMCs, taken 94 days after allogeneic stem cell transplant with posttransplant cyclophosphamide. The gene calls are TRBV30 and TRBJ1-2, with D hard to call. The CDR3 DNA follows: TGTGCCTGGAGCGTTAGGGCGTCGCGCTATGGCTACACCTTC. Its protein product is CAWSVRASRYGYTF.